Here is one T cell receptor beta chain with its context. The entry originates in a study of control samples from healthy donors and cancer patients. The CDR3 length is 14 residues. The trim removed 5 bases at V and 2 bases at J, leaving 2 bases unmatched. Germline V lookup: CDR1 SGHTA, CDR2 FQGNSA. The assay was immunoSEQ multiplex PCR, and TCRdb's table has in-frame clones only and misses some. The data hold 85,000 to 120,000 clones, with about 90% observed a single time. The sequenced material came from blood. The sequence came from a woman aged 18-29 years in good health. The chain is built from TRBV7-2 and TRBJ1-5; 8 nucleotides align to TRBD1. This chain's CDR3 is CASSQTGGNQPQHF. The CDR3 DNA is TGTGCCAGCAGCCAGACAGGGGGCAATCAGCCCCAGCATTTT.